In its sample, the clone carrying this TCR beta chain was seen a few times. In TCRdb, the 5' RACE reads were re-called with MiXCR into one record per CDR3 protein. The sample holds under 300,000 distinct CDR3 sequences; about 7.1% are singletons and the top ten take roughly 0.86%. This specimen comes from a study of T cells after yellow fever vaccination. The wider study: In the case of low-cell-number fractions, SMART-Seq v4 Ultra Low Input was used for preparation.

CDR3 length equals 14 residues. Germline CDR1 KGHSH, CDR2 LQKENI. Unmatched junction bases numbered 7, after V lost 4 bases and J lost 8 bases. The chain couples TRBV18 to TRBJ2-1; TRBD1 agrees at 8 bases. The sequenced sample was CD4+ T cells sorted from PBMCs, obtained 15 days after the yellow fever booster vaccination. This sequence originates from a man aged 25-40 years who received the YFV17D yellow fever vaccine. The CDR3 loop is CASSLGTGNDEQFF. CDR3 bases: TGTGCCAGCTCACTAGGGACAGGCAACGATGAGCAGTTCTTC.